This T cell receptor beta chain was retrieved from a study of response to subunit inactivated influenza vaccine. TCRdb analysed the RT-PCR reads with MiXCR anew, one entry per CDR3 protein. Here the sample spans more than 450,000 distinct CDR3 sequences, around 11% being singletons. The V gene's germline CDR1 is LGHDT and CDR2 YNNKEL (reference sequence). This CDR3 is built from 18 residues. J was trimmed by 2 bases and V by 4 bases; bases with no gene match: 9. On this clonotype itself: The antigen remains unidentified. Since a much larger clone is just one base distant, this may be a read error.

General study points: Authors suggested each seasonal flu vaccination may recruit only limited numbers of new T cells.

This clonotype originated in a man aged 50 or older who received an inactivated influenza vaccine. Source: PBMCs from blood, taken on the day of vaccination. The rearrangement links TRBV3-1 to TRBJ2-2, with 11 nucleotides matching TRBD2. CDR3 DNA: TGTGCCAGCAGCCCAGCGGGACTAGCGGTCATTAACACCGGGGAGCTGTTTTTT. Translating it yields CASSPAGLAVINTGELFF.